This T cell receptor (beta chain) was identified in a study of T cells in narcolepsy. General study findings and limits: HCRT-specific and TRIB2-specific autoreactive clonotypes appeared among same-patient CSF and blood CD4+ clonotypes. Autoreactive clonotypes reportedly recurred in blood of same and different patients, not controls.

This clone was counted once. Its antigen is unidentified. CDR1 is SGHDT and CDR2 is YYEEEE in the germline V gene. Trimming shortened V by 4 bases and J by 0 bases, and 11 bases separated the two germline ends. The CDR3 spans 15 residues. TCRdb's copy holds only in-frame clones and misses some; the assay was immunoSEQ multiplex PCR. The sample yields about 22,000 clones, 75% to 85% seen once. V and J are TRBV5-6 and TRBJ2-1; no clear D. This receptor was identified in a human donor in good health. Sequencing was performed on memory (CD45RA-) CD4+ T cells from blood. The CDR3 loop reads CASSPDVSSYNEQFF. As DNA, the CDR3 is TGTGCCAGCAGCCCGGACGTTAGCTCCTACAATGAGCAGTTCTTC.